One and the same sample provided the 24 T cell receptor beta chains below, sequenced in a study of shared clonotypes between healthy human individuals. Only in-frame clones appear in the TCRdb table, and some are missing; sequencing was by immunoSEQ multiplex PCR. The data contain some 2 million clones, approximately 94% of them singletons. Positive CCR7 selection of CD45RO-negative cells yielded the naive CD8 cells, and terminally differentiated effector memory CD45RA+ cells were excluded. Sequencing was carried out using naive CD8+ T cells sorted from blood. The receptors come from a man aged 18 to 30 in good health.

The V and J genes are TRBV6-5 and TRBJ2-3; D not certain. CDR1 is MNHEY and CDR2 is SVGAGI in the germline V gene. The CDR3 totals 13 residues. Trimming removed 4 bases from V and 2 bases from J, with 7 bases in between. The CDR3 sequence: CASSFNPTDTQYF. In DNA, the CDR3 is TGTGCCAGCAGTTTTAACCCCACAGATACGCAGTATTTT.

The gene calls are TRBV7-9 and TRBJ1-5; 7 bases align to TRBD1. The CDR3 length is 16 residues. J lost 6 bases, V lost 5 bases, and 13 bases had no gene match. Germline V gives CDR1 SEHNR, CDR2 FQNEAQ (reference sequence). CDR3 coding DNA: TGTGCCAGCAGCCGCCAACAGGGGCTCCTTTCTCAGCCCCAGCATTTT. Encoded protein: CASSRQQGLLSQPQHF.

The J gene is TRBJ2-1, the V gene TRBV27; 10 nucleotides agree with TRBD2. Looked up from germline, CDR1 is MNHEY and CDR2 is SMNVEV (reference sequence). The V gene end was trimmed by 3 bases and the J gene end by 4 bases; junction bases not matched to a gene: 9. This CDR3 has 17 residues. CDR3 nucleotide sequence: TGTGCCAGCAGTTTTGCAGCGGGAGGGTCTGGATACAATGAGCAGTTCTTC. This gives the protein CASSFAAGGSGYNEQFF.

The DNA of the CDR3 is TGTGCCAGCAGCGTAGCCGGCGTCATGAACTATGGCTACACCTTC. Its protein product is CASSVAGVMNYGYTF. The chain joins TRBV9 to TRBJ1-2; unclear D gene. The CDR3 contains 15 residues. Trimming stripped 0 bases from V and 2 bases from J, with 11 bases between. Germline CDR1 is SGDLS and CDR2 is YYNGEE. The variable domain in full, completed from reference TRBV9 and TRBJ1-2, reads DSGVTQTPKHLITATGQRVTLRCSPRSGDLSVYWYQQSLDQGLQFLIQYYNGEERAKGNILERFSAQQFPDLHSELNLSSLELGDSALYFCASSVAGVMNYGYTFGSGTRLTVV.

The chain recombines TRBV2 with TRBJ1-3; D is perhaps TRBD1 (5 bases). Germline V gene data show CDR1 as SNHLY and CDR2 as FYNNEI. Trimming removed 2 bases from V and 2 bases from J, with 16 bases in between. The CDR3 extends over 17 amino acids. The CDR3 DNA reads TGTGCCAGCAGTGAATTTGAACAGGCCTTTGCTGGAAACACCATATATTTT. Encoded protein: CASSEFEQAFAGNTIYF.

Concerning this clone: A clone one base away is much larger, so this may be a read error. This sample includes further DNA sequences coding for the same CDR3. The chain has TRBV11-3 and TRBJ2-7, with D uncertain. The CDR3 length is 13 residues. Deletions cut 3 bases from V and 0 bases from J, with 6 bases between. Germline CDR1 and CDR2: SGHNT and YENEEA. In nucleotides, the CDR3 is TGTGCCAGCAGCTTGGGAAGCTCCTACGAGCAGTACTTC. Amino acids: CASSLGSSYEQYF.

V and J are TRBV7-3 and TRBJ1-2; D gene ambiguous. V lost 2 bases to trimming and J lost 7 bases, with 14 bases between them. Germline lookup yields CDR1 SGHTA and CDR2 FQGTGA. This CDR3 is 14 amino acids long. CDR3 in amino acids: CASSLSSGSAGYTF. The CDR3 DNA is TGTGCCAGCAGCTTATCATCCGGGTCAGCTGGCTACACCTTC. The full variable domain, completed using reference TRBV7-3 and TRBJ1-2, is GAGVSQTPSNKVTEKGKYVELRCDPISGHTALYWYRQSLGQGPEFLIYFQGTGAADDSGLPNDRFFAVRPEGSVSTLKIQRTERGDSAVYLCASSLSSGSAGYTFGSGTRLTVV.

The chain combines TRBV19 with TRBJ1-5, with 7 bases fitting TRBD1. Germline V gene sequence: CDR1 LNHDA, CDR2 SQIVND (reference sequence). V was clipped by 5 bases and J by 0 bases; unmatched bases: 10. The CDR3 runs 17 residues. Here the CDR3 DNA reads TGTGCCAGTAGTTCTCGACAGGGACCGTATAGCAATCAGCCCCAGCATTTT. Translating gives CASSSRQGPYSNQPQHF.

The V gene is TRBV5-1, the J gene TRBJ2-6, with a weak D call TRBD1 (5 bases). The CDR3 extends over 17 amino acids. CDR1 is SGHRS, CDR2 YFSETQ, per germline. V lost 2 bases and J lost 0, with 12 bases in between. The CDR3 DNA follows: TGCGCCAGCAGCTTTCTGGGGCTGGGCTCTGGGGCCAACGTCCTGACTTTC. Protein: CASSFLGLGSGANVLTF.

This clone was observed a handful of times. At the DNA level, this CDR3 is encoded by other sequences in the same sample as well. The chain joins TRBV5-1 to TRBJ2-5; the D gene could be TRBD1 or TRBD2 (5 bases each). The CDR3 has 14 residues. The V and J ends lost 1 base and 0 bases respectively, with 7 bases between them. From germline, CDR1 is SGHRS and CDR2 YFSETQ. DNA for the CDR3: TGCGCCAGCAGCTTGATGGGGGACCAAGAGACCCAGTACTTC. It specifies CASSLMGDQETQYF.

Points on this clone: Different DNA sequences within this sample yield the same CDR3. The V gene is TRBV19, the J gene TRBJ2-7; 7 nucleotides align to TRBD1. J was trimmed by 2 bases and V by 5 bases; bases with no gene match: 3. CDR3 size: 13 residues. Germline assignment: CDR1 LNHDA and CDR2 SQIVND (reference sequence). The DNA for the CDR3 is TGTGCCAGTAGTGTTGGACAGGCCTACGAGCAGTACTTC. It specifies CASSVGQAYEQYF. The full variable domain, its missing parts supplied by reference TRBV19 and TRBJ2-7, is DGGITQSPKYLFRKEGQNVTLSCEQNLNHDAMYWYRQDPGQGLRLIYYSQIVNDFQKGDIAEGYSVSREKKESFPLTVTSAQKNPTAFYLCASSVGQAYEQYFGPGTRLTVT.

The V gene is TRBV4-2, the J gene TRBJ2-5; no firm D call. V dropped 0 bases and J dropped 5 bases, with 13 bases sitting between them. The CDR3 has 15 amino acids. Germline V gives CDR1 LGHNA, CDR2 YNFKEQ. DNA of the CDR3: TGTGCCAGCAGCCAAGAGTCCGTCCTACCGGAGACCCAGTACTTC. It codes for CASSQESVLPETQYF.

This clone was recorded only once. The CDR3 sequence is CSVEDLGLAGNTDTQYF. As DNA, the CDR3 is TGCAGCGTTGAAGATCTGGGACTAGCGGGCAACACAGATACGCAGTATTTT. This chain links TRBV29-1 with TRBJ2-3, with TRBD2 matching over 12 bases. The CDR3 is 17 amino acids. Germline V CDR1 and CDR2: SQVTM, ANQGSEA. V lost 0 bases and J lost 2; bases outside the gene matches: 6.

The chain joins TRBV29-1 to TRBJ2-3; 10 positions match TRBD2. This CDR3 region has 14 residues. The junction had 5 bases not matched to a gene; V was cut back by 4 bases and J by 4 bases. Germline CDR1 and CDR2: SQVTM and ANQGSEA. DNA of the CDR3: TGCAGCGTTGTGCCTAGCGGGAGCCCAGATACGCAGTATTTT. This sequence encodes CSVVPSGSPDTQYF.

The chain joins TRBV29-1 to TRBJ2-1; 8 nucleotides agree with TRBD1. Per the germline V gene, CDR1 is SQVTM and CDR2 is ANQGSEA. The CDR3 length is 15 residues. J was trimmed by 0 bases and V by 7 bases; bases with no gene match: 8. CDR3 region: CSAKQGGSSYNEQFF. The DNA of the CDR3 is TGCAGCGCTAAACAGGGGGGTAGCTCCTACAATGAGCAGTTCTTC.

The chain links TRBV20-1 to TRBJ2-5, with no clear D. V lost 3 bases, J lost 9 bases, and 2 bases lay in between. Germline V gene sequence: CDR1 DFQATT, CDR2 SNEGSKA (reference sequence). This CDR3 comprises 8 residues. The CDR3 coding sequence is TGCAGTGCTAGCGCCCAGTACTTC. As protein: CSASAQYF.

The rearrangement joins TRBV9 to TRBJ2-3; 9 bases match TRBD2. V was clipped by 0 bases and J by 0 bases; unmatched bases: 2. From germline, CDR1 is SGDLS and CDR2 YYNGEE. This CDR3 spans 16 amino acids. As DNA, the CDR3 is TGTGCCAGCAGCGTAGGGCGGGAGGGAAGCACAGATACGCAGTATTTT. Amino acid sequence: CASSVGREGSTDTQYF.

A note on this clone: This specimen includes other DNA sequences encoding the same CDR3. The chain uses TRBV27 and TRBJ2-7, with 10 bases that match TRBD1. In germline, CDR1 is MNHEY, CDR2 SMNVEV (reference sequence). The length of the CDR3 is 16 residues. V was clipped by 0 bases and J by 5 bases; unmatched bases: 7. This CDR3 is CASSLSPGTGVHEQYF. In nucleotides, the CDR3 is TGTGCCAGCAGTTTATCCCCAGGGACAGGGGTACACGAGCAGTACTTC.

This chain joins TRBV4-1 and TRBJ1-4; possibly TRBD1 for D (5 bases). The CDR3 extends over 12 amino acids. Trimming cost V 7 bases and J 8 bases, with 11 bases left between them. CDR1 MGHRA and CDR2 YSYEKL come from the germline V gene. CDR3 in DNA: TGCGCCAGCACAGGGTTTGGGGAAAAACTGTTTTTT. Translation: CASTGFGEKLFF.

This clone was seen just once. The chain is built from TRBV28 and TRBJ2-3; 7 nucleotides match TRBD2. Looked up from germline, CDR1 is MDHEN and CDR2 is SYDVKM. Trimming cost V 8 bases and J 0 bases; bases outside gene matches: 5. The CDR3 runs 14 residues. The CDR3 sequence is CASGTIPSTDTQYF. The CDR3 DNA reads as TGTGCCAGCGGGACTATTCCTAGCACAGATACGCAGTATTTT.

This chain connects TRBV4-2 to TRBJ2-3; D gene uncertain. The CDR3 has 15 amino acids. The V and J ends lost 0 bases and 6 bases respectively, with 13 bases between them. Germline CDR1 and CDR2: LGHNA and YNFKEQ. Written as DNA, the CDR3 is TGTGCCAGCAGCCAAGATAACAATCCCGGCGATACGCAGTATTTT. Protein: CASSQDNNPGDTQYF.

V and J are TRBV15 and TRBJ2-1, with 12 bases that match TRBD2. This CDR3 is 20 amino acids long. CDR1 and CDR2 (germline): LNHNV, YYDKDF (reference sequence). Trimming cost V 0 bases and J 5 bases; bases outside gene matches: 14. The CDR3: CATSREPWASGRGGHNEQFF. The DNA for the CDR3 is TGTGCCACCAGCAGAGAGCCCTGGGCTAGCGGGAGGGGCGGCCACAATGAGCAGTTCTTC.

J is TRBJ2-7 and V is TRBV2; TRBD1 matches at 8 bases. Germline-derived CDR1 and CDR2 are SNHLY and FYNNEI. This CDR3 is built from 14 residues. The V gene end was trimmed by 7 bases and the J gene end by 2 bases; junction bases not matched to a gene: 7. DNA of the CDR3: TGTGCCAGCACCGGAGGGGACAGGCCCTACGAGCAGTACTTC. Translating it yields CASTGGDRPYEQYF.

V and J are TRBV7-8 and TRBJ2-1; 11 nucleotides align to TRBD2. Trimming removed 5 bases from V and 6 bases from J; junction bases left unmatched: 6. Germline loops: CDR1 SGHVS, CDR2 FQNEAQ. CDR3 length: 15 amino acids. The CDR3 region has the DNA TGTGCCAGCAGCCCTCTAGCGGGGGGTACCAATGAGCAGTTCTTC. Encoded protein: CASSPLAGGTNEQFF. Drawing the rest from reference TRBV7-8 and TRBJ2-1, the complete variable domain is GAGVSQSPRYKVAKRGQDVALRCDPISGHVSLFWYQQALGQGPEFLTYFQNEAQLDKSGLPSDRFFAERPEGSVSTLKIQRTQQEDSAVYLCASSPLAGGTNEQFFGPGTRLTVL.